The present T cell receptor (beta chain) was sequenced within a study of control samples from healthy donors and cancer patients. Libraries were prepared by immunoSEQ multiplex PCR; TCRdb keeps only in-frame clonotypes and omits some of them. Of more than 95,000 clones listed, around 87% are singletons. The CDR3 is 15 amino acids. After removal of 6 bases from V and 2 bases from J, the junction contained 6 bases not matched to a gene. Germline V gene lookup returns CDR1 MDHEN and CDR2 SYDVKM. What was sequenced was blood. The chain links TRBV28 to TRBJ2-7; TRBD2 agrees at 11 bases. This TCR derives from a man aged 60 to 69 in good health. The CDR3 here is CASSHRLAGTYEQYF. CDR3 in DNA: TGTGCCAGCAGCCACCGACTAGCGGGGACCTACGAGCAGTACTTC.